This TCR beta chain was retrieved from a study of blood T cells in healthy people across ages. A second PCR of roughly 7 to 11 cycles used a sample-barcoded 5' primer and a J-beta primer mix. TCRdb re-derived calls from the 5' RACE reads in MiXCR, one entry per CDR3 protein. Of hundreds of thousands of distinct CDR3 sequences in the sample, more than 45% were seen once. V was trimmed by 4 bases and J by 4 bases, leaving 9 bases between them. The CDR3 runs to 13 residues. Germline CDR1 MDHEN, CDR2 SYDVKM. Researchers report isolating at least 6 million PBMCs per sample. The rearrangement links TRBV28 to TRBJ2-3; tentatively, D is TRBD2 (5 bases). This clonotype originated in a man in his 60s in good health. The sequencing input was blood. CDR3 coding DNA: TGTGCCAGCAGTTCCGGAGGACCAGATACGCAGTATTTT. It is translated as CASSSGGPDTQYF.